These 17 T cell receptor beta chains originate from one sample sequenced in a study of monozygotic twins with inflammatory bowel disease. TCRdb reanalyzed the 5' RACE reads and collapses them to one entry per CDR3 protein, without DNA. The sample totals more than 300,000 distinct CDR3 sequences; its top ten clones hold 5.6%. Input material: blood. Receptors originate from a human donor with ulcerative colitis or Crohn's disease, or a healthy co-twin of an affected twin (not recorded which).

The chain recombines TRBV30 with TRBJ1-2; without DNA, the TCRdb call of TRBD1 cannot be checked. CDR1 is GTSNPN, CDR2 SVGIG, per germline (reference sequence). The CDR3 is made up of 13 amino acids. This CDR3 reads CAWSLVEGARYTF.

The chain combines TRBV28 with TRBJ2-7; the TCRdb D gene call, TRBD1, has no DNA to confirm it. Looked up from germline, CDR1 is MDHEN and CDR2 is SYDVKM. There are 16 residues in the CDR3. CDR3 in amino acids: CASSPPRRGDGGEQYF.

V usage is TRBV19 and J usage is TRBJ1-1. Germline CDR1 LNHDA, CDR2 SQIVND (reference sequence). This CDR3 is 15 amino acids long. The CDR3 sequence is CASSITWAGGTEAFF.

The chain has TRBV6-5 and TRBJ1-2; TCRdb returns TRBD1, unconfirmable since there is no DNA. The CDR3 has 16 amino acids. CDR1 and CDR2 from the germline V gene are MNHEY and SVGAGI. The CDR3 reads CASSYSRGGALNGYTF.

The chain links TRBV7-2 to TRBJ2-1; the D call from TCRdb, TRBD1, cannot be confirmed without DNA. The germline V gene has CDR1 SGHTA and CDR2 FQGNSA. There are 15 residues in the CDR3. This CDR3 reads CASSLEAGQYNEQFF.

V gene TRBV4-2 combines with J gene TRBJ2-3; TCRdb's assignment of TRBD1 cannot be checked, as there is no DNA. This CDR3 is built from 16 residues. CDR1 and CDR2 (germline): LGHNA, YNFKEQ. CDR3 protein: CASNDPLGQLEDTQYF.

This chain links TRBV12-3 or TRBV12-4 with TRBJ2-2. The CDR3 extends over 12 amino acids. CDR3: CASSLAHGELFF.

The chain uses TRBV12-3 or TRBV12-4 and TRBJ2-7. The CDR3 extends over 11 amino acids. The CDR3 is CASSTDYELYF.

The V gene is TRBV7-2, the J gene TRBJ2-1; the TCRdb call, TRBD2, lacks DNA for checking. The CDR3 has 16 residues. Germline V gene data show CDR1 as SGHTA and CDR2 as FQGNSA. This CDR3 reads CASSTFSGSILNEQFF.

The chain links TRBV5-1 to TRBJ2-5; TCRdb picks TRBD1, but there is no DNA to check that call. Germline V gene lookup returns CDR1 SGHRS and CDR2 YFSETQ. The CDR3 length is 14 residues. CDR3 protein: CASSLRTGQETQYF.

The V call is TRBV7-2, the J call TRBJ1-2; no DNA is available, so the TRBD1 call from TCRdb remains unchecked. The CDR3 has 14 residues. Looked up from germline, CDR1 is SGHTA and CDR2 is FQGNSA. This CDR3 is CASSLRQVPYGYTF.

V is TRBV20-1 and J is TRBJ1-3. The CDR3 contains 14 residues. The germline gives CDR1 DFQATT, CDR2 SNEGSKA (reference sequence). The CDR3 sequence: CSARQASSGNTIYF.

V and J are TRBV9 and TRBJ2-3. The germline CDR1 and CDR2 sequences are SGDLS and YYNGEE. The CDR3 runs to 15 residues. Here the CDR3 reads CASSVAQLPTDTQYF.

CDR3 loop: CASSHYRGKDSPLHF. This chain links TRBV5-6 with TRBJ1-6; TCRdb returns TRBD1, unconfirmable since there is no DNA. CDR3 length: 15 residues. Germline CDR1 and CDR2: SGHDT and YYEEEE.

The chain carries TRBV18 and TRBJ1-1; TCRdb names TRBD1, which stays unverified in the absence of DNA. The CDR3 spans 14 residues. Germline V gives CDR1 KGHSH, CDR2 LQKENI. CDR3: CASSPDRTYTEAFF.

The chain links TRBV4-3 to TRBJ2-7; TCRdb returns TRBD1, unconfirmable since there is no DNA. CDR1 LGHNA and CDR2 YSLEER come from the germline V gene. CDR3 length equals 17 residues. CDR3 sequence reads: CASSQYGTGREHYEQYF.

The chain has TRBV19 and TRBJ2-2; checking the TCRdb D call of TRBD2 is not possible without DNA. CDR3 length: 16 residues. Germline lookup yields CDR1 LNHDA and CDR2 SQIVND (reference sequence). This chain's CDR3 is CVSTSGGSRNTGELFF.